This is a list of T cell receptor beta chains from one sample in a study of OX40 agonist ivuxolimab in advanced cancers. Sequencing was performed with immunoSEQ multiplex PCR; in TCRdb, only in-frame clones are kept and a portion is missing. The sample records some 70,000 clones, around 86% being singletons. The input for sequencing was CD4+ or CD8+ T cells sorted from blood, taken in a trial of the OX40 agonist ivuxolimab. Receptors were obtained from an adult with an advanced solid tumor such as melanoma, head and neck, liver or kidney cancer. The CDR3 runs from the conserved cysteine through the conserved F or W. The order of the fields is J gene, clone size, D gene, V gene, CDR3 protein, CDR3 DNA. D genes are given only for firm matches. The size of a clone is reported for some rows only, either as once, few or many, or as a class for expanded clones.

>TRBJ1-1|-|-|TRBV14
CASSQVRTEAFF
TGTGCCAGCAGCCAAGTGCGTACTGAAGCTTTCTTT
>TRBJ1-3|-|-|TRBV18
CASSPSEQNTIYF
TGTGCCAGCTCACCCTCTGAGCAGAACACCATATATTTT
>TRBJ2-1|-|-|TRBV5-4
CASRQTSDSYNEQFF
TGTGCCAGCAGACAGACTAGTGACTCCTACAATGAGCAGTTCTTC
>TRBJ2-2|-|-|TRBV19
CASKVSANTGELFF
TGTGCCAGTAAAGTTAGCGCGAACACCGGGGAGCTGTTTTTT
>TRBJ2-5|-|-|TRBV7-3
CASSPGQNQETQYF
TGTGCCAGCAGCCCGGGCCAAAACCAAGAGACCCAGTACTTC
>TRBJ1-2|few|-|TRBV18
CASSPTKANYGYTF
TGTGCCAGCTCACCTACCAAGGCCAACTATGGCTACACCTTC
>TRBJ2-5|few|TRBD2|TRBV2
CASSGSSGGASQETQYF
TGTGCCAGCAGTGGGTCTAGCGGGGGGGCTTCCCAAGAGACCCAGTACTTC
>TRBJ2-4|once|-|TRBV2
CASSEALPRAGEGAKNIQYF
TGTGCCAGCAGTGAAGCGCTTCCGAGGGCAGGGGAGGGGGCCAAAAACATTCAGTACTTC
>TRBJ1-3|-|TRBD1|TRBV27
CASSPTRTGGGNTIYF
TGTGCCAGCAGTCCCACCCGGACAGGGGGTGGAAACACCATATATTTT
>TRBJ2-7|few|-|TRBV28
CASSLVGSLYEQYF
TGTGCCAGCAGTTTAGTCGGGAGTCTCTACGAGCAGTACTTC
>TRBJ2-3|-|-|TRBV9
CASSARTVTSTDTQYF
TGTGCCAGCAGCGCCCGGACAGTAACTAGCACAGATACGCAGTATTTT
>TRBJ2-7|-|-|TRBV5-6
CASSRRQVSSYEQYF
TGTGCCAGCAGCAGGAGACAGGTGAGCTCCTACGAGCAGTACTTC
>TRBJ2-2|-|TRBD2|TRBV4-3
CASSHLKGEAGENGSGELFF
TGCGCCAGCAGCCACCTAAAAGGAGAAGCGGGAGAAAACGGGTCCGGGGAGCTGTTTTTT
>TRBJ1-1|once|-|TRBV2
CASIKRQDTEAFF
TGTGCCAGCATCAAAAGACAGGACACTGAAGCTTTCTTT
>TRBJ1-3|-|-|TRBV11-2
CASSPRWGPGNTIYF
TGTGCCAGCAGCCCACGGTGGGGCCCTGGAAACACCATATATTTT
>TRBJ2-4|-|-|TRBV19
CASSTGLYLAKNIQYF
TGTGCCAGTAGTACGGGACTCTACCTAGCCAAAAACATTCAGTACTTC
>TRBJ2-7|-|-|TRBV7-9
CASSQKVGGYEQYF
TGTGCCAGCAGCCAAAAAGTTGGGGGATACGAGCAGTACTTC
>TRBJ1-1|-|-|TRBV6-5
CASSLDRDTEAFF
TGTGCCAGCAGCCTCGACAGAGACACTGAAGCTTTCTTT
>TRBJ2-2|-|TRBD2|TRBV27
CASRAGGIGELFF
TGTGCCAGCAGAGCGGGGGGGATCGGGGAGCTGTTTTTT
>TRBJ2-3|-|-|TRBV7-9
CASSQRTVDEGTQYF
TGTGCCAGCAGCCAAAGGACAGTCGATGAGGGTACGCAGTATTTT
>TRBJ2-3|-|-|TRBV7-6
CASSTQGKGATDTQYF
TGTGCCAGCAGCACCCAGGGGAAAGGGGCGACAGATACGCAGTATTTT
>TRBJ1-5|-|TRBD1|TRBV7-8
CASSPRSDRGGQPQHF
TGTGCCAGCAGCCCCCGCTCCGACCGCGGGGGACAGCCCCAACATTTT
>TRBJ2-1|-|TRBD2|TRBV7-2
CASTKLAGTLNEQFF
TGTGCCAGCACCAAACTAGCGGGGACCCTCAATGAGCAGTTCTTC
>TRBJ2-2|once|-|TRBV5-4
CASSKDLMNTGELFF
TGTGCCAGCAGTAAGGACTTGATGAACACCGGGGAGCTGTTTTTT
>TRBJ2-7|-|-|TRBV9
CASSVVEGEKQYF
TGTGCCAGCAGCGTAGTTGAGGGAGAAAAGCAGTACTTC
>TRBJ2-1|-|-|TRBV7-9
CASSLGAGLLQKQFF
TGTGCCAGCAGCTTAGGAGCGGGCCTCCTCCAGAAGCAGTTCTTC
>TRBJ2-7|-|-|TRBV28
CASRGLLYEQYF
TGTGCCAGCAGAGGGCTGCTCTACGAGCAGTACTTC
>TRBJ2-3|once|-|TRBV18
CASSGQLTDTQYF
TGTGCCAGCTCAGGTCAGCTAACAGATACGCAGTATTTT
>TRBJ1-1|once|-|TRBV5-6
CASSLPDRGTEAFF
TGTGCCAGCAGCTTGCCCGATCGTGGGACTGAAGCTTTCTTT
>TRBJ2-3|-|-|TRBV2
CASSESWTEHTQYF
TGTGCCAGCAGTGAATCGTGGACAGAGCATACGCAGTATTTT
>TRBJ2-6|-|-|TRBV30
CAWTCWRQSRANVLTF
TGTGCCTGGACGTGCTGGCGTCAAAGTCGGGCCAACGTCCTGACTTTC
>TRBJ1-3|-|-|TRBV5-1
CASSAGQRAGNTIYF
TGCGCCAGCAGCGCAGGACAGCGGGCTGGAAACACCATATATTTT
>TRBJ1-1|-|-|TRBV21-1
CASSCGNTEAFF
TGTGCCAGCAGTTGCGGGAACACTGAAGCTTTCTTT
>TRBJ1-1|-|TRBD1|TRBV19
CASGGSPGQGFNTEAFF
TGTGCCAGCGGGGGGTCCCCGGGACAGGGTTTCAACACTGAAGCTTTCTTT
>TRBJ1-5|few|-|TRBV7-9
CASSLVGGIRPQHF
TGTGCCAGCAGCTTAGTAGGGGGGATACGGCCCCAGCATTTT
>TRBJ2-3|-|TRBD2|TRBV11-2
CASSLVRLAGISTDTQYF
TGTGCCAGCAGCTTAGTACGACTAGCGGGGATTAGCACAGATACGCAGTATTTT
>TRBJ2-5|-|TRBD2|TRBV6-5
CASSYSGLAGGETQYF
TGTGCCAGCAGTTACTCCGGGCTAGCGGGAGGAGAGACCCAGTACTTC
>TRBJ1-2|-|-|TRBV2
CASSDNSAGVYGYTF
TGTGCCAGCAGTGATAACTCGGCAGGGGTGTATGGCTACACCTTC
>TRBJ2-5|-|TRBD2|TRBV5-6
CASSLRSSGSRETQYF
TGTGCCAGCAGCTTGAGGTCTAGCGGGAGCCGAGAGACCCAGTACTTC
>TRBJ1-3|-|-|TRBV28
CASTSGPFTGNTIYF
TGTGCCAGCACCTCCGGACCCTTTACCGGAAACACCATATATTTT
>TRBJ1-4|once|-|TRBV7-9
CASSLGAGIQKLFF
TGTGCCAGCAGCTTAGGGGCCGGGATCCAAAAACTGTTTTTT
>TRBJ2-7|-|-|TRBV19
CASSFGPKKTYEQYF
TGTGCCAGTAGTTTTGGACCGAAGAAAACCTACGAGCAGTACTTC
>TRBJ1-4|-|-|TRBV7-9
CASSPQQGRGGKLFF
TGTGCCAGCAGCCCACAACAGGGTAGGGGCGGAAAACTGTTTTTT
>TRBJ1-5|few|-|TRBV30
CAWSVGSGQPQHF
TGTGCCTGGAGTGTCGGGAGCGGACAGCCCCAGCATTTT
>TRBJ2-5|-|-|TRBV11-2
CASSLVLETQYF
TGTGCCAGCAGCTTAGTTTTAGAGACCCAGTACTTC